The 8 T cell receptor beta chains reported below all come from one sample, sequenced in a study of blood T cell repertoires in COVID-19. Clones were sequenced by immunoSEQ multiplex PCR, and TCRdb holds only the in-frame ones, with some missing. This sample has a few hundred thousand clones, with approximately 89% found just once. Sequenced input: PBMCs or T cells enriched from blood (not recorded which). Every receptor here comes from a woman aged 45-65 years who had been exposed to COVID-19.

The V and J genes are TRBV5-1 and TRBJ1-1; 9 nucleotides agree with TRBD1. Germline lookup yields CDR1 SGHRS and CDR2 YFSETQ. This CDR3 contains 17 residues. V gave up 2 bases and J gave up 4 bases; unmatched junction bases: 12. As DNA, the CDR3 is TGCGCCAGCAGCTTAGGGGACAGGGTTTGGTTAAGCACTGAAGCTTTCTTT. Residues: CASSLGDRVWLSTEAFF.

The CDR3 DNA sequence: TGCGCCAGCAGCTTGACAGGGGGAGAAAAACTGTTTTTT. Amino acid sequence: CASSLTGGEKLFF. The chain uses TRBV5-1 and TRBJ1-4, with 8 bases matching TRBD1. The CDR3 has 13 residues. The ends lost 1 base at V and 8 bases at J; junction bases unmatched: 1. Germline CDR1 and CDR2: SGHRS and YFSETQ.

The chain combines TRBV6-5 with TRBJ2-1, with TRBD2 identical over 10 bases. J was trimmed by 5 bases and V by 5 bases; bases with no gene match: 6. The CDR3 runs to 15 residues. Germline loops: CDR1 MNHEY, CDR2 SVGAGI. The CDR3, as DNA: TGTGCCAGCAGTATTAGCGGGGGGAGCAACAATGAGCAGTTCTTC. The encoded protein is CASSISGGSNNEQFF.

Here the CDR3 DNA reads TGTGCCAGCAGCCAAGCCATCCTGACAGGGTCCTACGAGCAGTACTTC. As protein: CASSQAILTGSYEQYF. V usage is TRBV3-1 (or the pseudogene TRBV3-2) and J usage is TRBJ2-7; 7 nucleotides match TRBD1. The CDR3 loop spans 16 amino acids. V gave up 1 base and J gave up 1 base; unmatched junction bases: 7. Germline V lookup: CDR1 LGHDT, CDR2 YNNKEL (reference sequence).

The gene calls are TRBV5-1 and TRBJ2-3; the match to TRBD1 covers 7 bases. With 0 bases clipped from V and 1 base from J, the junction kept 11 bases outside the gene matches. Germline loops: CDR1 SGHRS, CDR2 YFSETQ. The CDR3 is 18 residues long. CDR3 sequence (DNA): TGCGCCAGCAGCTTGGCCTTGGGACAAGGGGGCCGCACAGATACGCAGTATTTT. The encoded protein is CASSLALGQGGRTDTQYF.

The rearrangement joins TRBV4-2 to TRBJ1-4, with D unresolved. The CDR3 runs to 12 residues. Germline CDR1 and CDR2: LGHNA and YNFKEQ. The V gene lost 1 base and the J gene lost 12 bases, with 9 bases spanning the gap. The CDR3 sequence is CASSQVRSELFF. The CDR3 DNA follows: TGTGCCAGCAGCCAAGTACGGAGCGAACTGTTTTTT.

The chain recombines TRBV28 with TRBJ2-3, with TRBD2 as a possible D gene (6 bases). V was shortened by 0 bases and J by 2 bases, with 15 bases between the two germline ends. The CDR3 is 17 amino acids. The germline CDR1 and CDR2 sequences are MDHEN and SYDVKM. Here the CDR3 DNA reads TGTGCCAGCAGTTTATGGCCCACGGGACTCGACACAGATACGCAGTATTTT. Amino acids: CASSLWPTGLDTDTQYF. Full variable domain (outside the CDR3, taken from reference TRBV28 and TRBJ2-3): DVKVTQSSRYLVKRTGEKVFLECVQDMDHENMFWYRQDPGLGLRLIYFSYDVKMKEKGDIPEGYSVSREKKERFSLILESASTNQTSMYLCASSLWPTGLDTDTQYFGPGTRLTVL.

This clone appeared a single time. This sequence joins TRBV2 and TRBJ1-3, with a weak D call TRBD1 (6 bases). The CDR3 runs 14 residues. Germline V gene data show CDR1 as SNHLY and CDR2 as FYNNEI. V shed 6 bases and J shed 4 bases, with 13 bases lying between them. This CDR3 reads CASRTGLTGNTIYF. For the CDR3, the DNA is TGTGCCAGCAGGACAGGATTGACAGGAAACACCATATATTTT. Based on the CDR3 plus reference TRBV2 and TRBJ1-3, the full variable domain is EPEVTQTPSHQVTQMGQEVILRCVPISNHLYFYWYRQILGQKVEFLVSFYNNEISEKSEIFDDQFSVERPDGSNFTLKIRSTKLEDSAMYFCASRTGLTGNTIYFGEGSWLTVV.